This entry lists 16 T cell receptor beta chains sequenced from one sample in a study of cytomegalovirus exposure and HLA in healthy donors. With 60 Vbeta and 13 Jbeta primers, the PCR was carried out. Repertoires were generated with immunoSEQ multiplex PCR, while TCRdb's copy carries only in-frame clones and drops some. The sample records under 90,000 clones, roughly 77% being singletons. The sample taken for sequencing was PBMCs. These TCRs come from a man aged 40-49 years in good health and CMV-seronegative.

There are a few counts of this clone. The V call is TRBV5-1, the J call TRBJ1-2; D not certain. CDR3 length: 13 residues. In germline, CDR1 is SGHRS, CDR2 YFSETQ. V gave up 2 bases and J gave up 3 bases, with 8 bases separating them. This CDR3 is CASSFEGDYGYTF. CDR3 coding DNA: TGCGCCAGCAGCTTTGAGGGCGACTATGGCTACACCTTC.

This clone is a singleton in its sample. This rearrangement joins TRBV15 to TRBJ2-7, with D tentatively TRBD2 (6 bases). CDR1 and CDR2 (germline): LNHNV, YYDKDF (reference sequence). CDR3 length: 14 amino acids. V was trimmed by 5 bases and J by 3 bases, leaving 14 bases between them. In nucleotides, the CDR3 is TGTGCCACCAGCCTGGCGGGGCTAAGCTACGAGCAGTACTTC. It is translated as CATSLAGLSYEQYF.

This rearrangement joins TRBV5-4 to TRBJ2-5, with 13 bases lining up with TRBD2. Germline-derived CDR1 and CDR2 are SGHNT and YYREEE (reference sequence). CDR3 length: 18 amino acids. V lost 4 bases and J lost 0; bases outside the gene matches: 9. CDR3 protein: CASSLGLAGARNQETQYF. Written as DNA, the CDR3 is TGTGCCAGCAGCCTCGGACTAGCGGGGGCCCGAAACCAAGAGACCCAGTACTTC.

The V call is TRBV7-3, the J call TRBJ1-2; 9 bases agree with TRBD1. The germline V gene encodes CDR1 SGHTA and CDR2 FQGTGA. J lost 4 bases, V lost 3 bases, and 6 bases had no gene match. The CDR3 totals 15 residues. CDR3 nucleotide sequence: TGTGCCAGCAGCTTGGGTGGGACAGGGCTCTATGGCTACACCTTC. This sequence encodes CASSLGGTGLYGYTF.

This clone was observed a handful of times. The V gene is TRBV2, the J gene TRBJ2-4; 11 bases map to TRBD1. The V gene end was trimmed by 4 bases and the J gene end by 8 bases; junction bases not matched to a gene: 7. Germline CDR1 SNHLY, CDR2 FYNNEI. CDR3 length equals 15 residues. CDR3 sequence: CASSGGTGGLDIQYF. DNA for the CDR3: TGTGCCAGCAGTGGCGGGACAGGGGGTTTAGACATTCAGTACTTC.

V usage is TRBV30 and J usage is TRBJ2-5; 11 bases line up with TRBD2. The germline V gene has CDR1 GTSNPN and CDR2 SVGIG (reference sequence). The trim removed 3 bases at V and 5 bases at J, leaving 8 bases unmatched. The CDR3 covers 15 residues. In nucleotides, the CDR3 is TGTGCCTGGAGCCCCGGGACTAGCGGTGTCGAGACCCAGTACTTC. Translation: CAWSPGTSGVETQYF. The variable domain in full, completed from reference TRBV30 and TRBJ2-5, reads SQTIHQWPATLVQPVGSPLSLECTVEGTSNPNLYWYRQAAGRGLQLLFYSVGIGQISSEVPQNLSASRPQDRQFILSSKKLLLSDSGFYLCAWSPGTSGVETQYFGPGTRLLVL.

This chain uses TRBV6-5 with TRBJ1-1, with 11 positions matching TRBD1. Per the germline V gene, CDR1 is MNHEY and CDR2 is SVGAGI. CDR3 size: 13 residues. Losses at the gene ends were 9 bases for V and 4 bases for J; bases not matched to a gene: 4. This chain's CDR3 is CASEGTGGTEAFF. CDR3 coding DNA: TGTGCCAGTGAGGGGACAGGGGGCACTGAAGCTTTCTTT.

The V and J genes are TRBV7-2 and TRBJ2-7, with D possibly matching TRBD2 (5 bases). The length of the CDR3 is 14 residues. V was shortened by 1 base and J by 1 base, with 8 bases between the two germline ends. Germline V gene lookup returns CDR1 SGHTA and CDR2 FQGNSA. CDR3 DNA: TGTGCCAGCAGCTTAGTTAGCGAGTCCTACGAGCAGTACTTC. Protein product: CASSLVSESYEQYF.

A few counts support this clone. The chain carries TRBV7-9 and TRBJ2-1; tentative D call: TRBD2 (6 bases). The CDR3 consists of 16 residues. Germline lookup yields CDR1 SEHNR and CDR2 FQNEAQ (reference sequence). Between the trimmed V and J ends, which lost 2 bases and 0 bases, there was a span of 11 bases. The CDR3 sequence is CASSLTGLSSYNEQFF. The CDR3 DNA follows: TGTGCCAGCAGCTTAACGGGACTGAGCTCCTACAATGAGCAGTTCTTC.

The chain carries TRBV7-3 and TRBJ1-1; TRBD1 is a possible D gene (6 bases). Germline V gene data show CDR1 as SGHTA and CDR2 as FQGTGA. CDR3 size: 14 residues. V was pared by 0 bases and J by 4 bases, with 9 bases between. The CDR3 sequence: CASSLTGAVTEAFF. Written as DNA, the CDR3 is TGTGCCAGCAGCTTAACGGGGGCGGTCACTGAAGCTTTCTTT.

This clone was recorded a few times. The chain uses TRBV29-1 and TRBJ1-2, with D maybe TRBD1 (5 bases). This CDR3 is built from 12 residues. The germline CDR1 and CDR2 sequences are SQVTM and ANQGSEA. Trimming removed 0 bases from V and 6 bases from J, with 8 bases in between. CDR3 sequence (DNA): TGCAGCGTTGAAGAGCACAGGCATGGCTACACCTTC. Its protein product is CSVEEHRHGYTF.

This chain uses TRBV29-1 with TRBJ2-7, with 7 bases aligning to TRBD1. From germline, CDR1 is SQVTM and CDR2 ANQGSEA. This CDR3 region has 11 residues. Trimming at V came to 6 bases and at J to 3 bases, leaving 2 bases not matched to a gene. CDR3 sequence reads: CSVGTDYEQYF. In DNA, the CDR3 is TGCAGCGTAGGGACAGACTACGAGCAGTACTTC.

The chain is built from TRBV18 and TRBJ1-5, with TRBD1 matching over 8 bases. The CDR3 totals 14 residues. The J segment lost 2 bases and the V segment lost 5 bases, leaving 2 bases of the junction unmatched. Per germline, CDR1 KGHSH and CDR2 LQKENI. The CDR3 region has the DNA TGTGCCAGCTCAGCGACAGGGGGCAATCAGCCCCAGCATTTT. Translated: CASSATGGNQPQHF. The entire variable domain, with the rest obtained from reference TRBV18 and TRBJ1-5, is as follows: NAGVMQNPRHLVRRRGQEARLRCSPMKGHSHVYWYRQLPEEGLKFMVYLQKENIIDESGMPKERFSAEFPKEGPSILRIQQVVRGDSAAYFCASSATGGNQPQHFGDGTRLSIL.

The chain has TRBV30 and TRBJ2-6; D gene ambiguous. In germline, CDR1 is GTSNPN, CDR2 SVGIG (reference sequence). The CDR3 has 14 amino acids. Trimming cost V 5 bases and J 0 bases, with 8 bases left between them. CDR3 sequence (DNA): TGTGCCTGGTCAAAGAGCTCTGGGGCCAACGTCCTGACTTTC. Amino acid sequence: CAWSKSSGANVLTF.

The rearrangement uses TRBV18 and TRBJ1-1; D is uncertain. The CDR3 is made up of 16 amino acids. The V gene lost 2 bases and the J gene lost 6 bases, with 19 bases spanning the gap. Germline CDR1 and CDR2: KGHSH and LQKENI. CDR3 sequence (DNA): TGTGCCAGCTCACCAATACTCCGCCGTGAGAGCGCTGAAGCTTTCTTT. This translates into CASSPILRRESAEAFF.

CDR3 residues: CSFLDREVGNQPQHF. The CDR3 nucleotides read TGCAGCTTCCTTGACAGGGAAGTAGGCAATCAGCCCCAGCATTTT. This sequence joins TRBV29-1 and TRBJ1-5, with 7 bases aligning to TRBD1. CDR1 is SQVTM and CDR2 is ANQGSEA in the germline V gene. V shed 8 bases and J 2 bases; nucleotides not matched to a gene: 12. This CDR3 comprises 15 residues.